There are many counts of the clone carrying this T cell receptor beta chain. Antigen unknown. The CDR3 is 15 residues long. Germline values: CDR1 SGHVS, CDR2 FNYEAQ. Trimming pared 3 bases from V and 4 bases from J, leaving 16 bases between. TCRdb re-derived calls from the PCR reads in MiXCR, one entry per CDR3 protein. The table includes about 640,000 distinct CDR3 sequences, just under 20% detected once. The data were obtained in a study of molecular identifiers for immune sequencing clone quantification. Study-wide findings and caveats: Clones above 20 RNA copies contained over 98% of effector molecules but under 1% of naive ones. Should identical TCR molecules share a barcode, the sizes of highly expanded clones could be underestimated.

This chain uses TRBV7-6 with TRBJ2-7, with D perhaps given as TRBD1 or TRBD2 (7 bases each). Specimen: naive CD8+ T cells from blood, with Jurkat cell RNA spiked in. Subset of the sample: FACS-sorted CD8+CD4-CCR7+CD45RA+ naive T cells. This receptor was identified in a human donor in good health. Some libraries in this study had Jurkat cell RNA spiked in. CDR3 in DNA: TGTGCCAGCAGCTTGGGGGACAGCGGGATGTACGAGCAGTACTTC. It specifies CASSLGDSGMYEQYF.